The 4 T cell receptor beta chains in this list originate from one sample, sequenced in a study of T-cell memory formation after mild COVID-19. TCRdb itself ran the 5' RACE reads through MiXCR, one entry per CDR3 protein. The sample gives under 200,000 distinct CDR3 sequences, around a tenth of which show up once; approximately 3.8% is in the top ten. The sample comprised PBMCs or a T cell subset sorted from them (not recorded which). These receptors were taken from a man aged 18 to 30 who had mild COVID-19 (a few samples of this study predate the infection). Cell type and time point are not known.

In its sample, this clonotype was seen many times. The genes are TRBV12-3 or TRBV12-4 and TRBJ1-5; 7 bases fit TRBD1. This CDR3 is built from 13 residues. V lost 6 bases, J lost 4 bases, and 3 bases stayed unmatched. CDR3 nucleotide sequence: TGTGCCAGCAGCGGACAGGATAATCAGCCCCAGCATTTT. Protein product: CASSGQDNQPQHF.

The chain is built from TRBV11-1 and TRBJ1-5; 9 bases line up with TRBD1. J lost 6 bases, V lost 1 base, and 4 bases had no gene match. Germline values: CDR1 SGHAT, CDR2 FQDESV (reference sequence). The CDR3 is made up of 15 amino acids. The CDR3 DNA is TGTGCCAGCAGCTTAGAGGGGACAGGGCGTCAGCCCCAGCATTTT. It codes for CASSLEGTGRQPQHF.

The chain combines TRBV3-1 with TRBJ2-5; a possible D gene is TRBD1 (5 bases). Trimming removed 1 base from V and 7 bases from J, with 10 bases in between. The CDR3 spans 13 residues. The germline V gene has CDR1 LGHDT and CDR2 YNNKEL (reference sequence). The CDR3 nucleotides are TGTGCCAGCAGCCAAGCCGGACACGGGACCCAGTACTTC. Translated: CASSQAGHGTQYF.

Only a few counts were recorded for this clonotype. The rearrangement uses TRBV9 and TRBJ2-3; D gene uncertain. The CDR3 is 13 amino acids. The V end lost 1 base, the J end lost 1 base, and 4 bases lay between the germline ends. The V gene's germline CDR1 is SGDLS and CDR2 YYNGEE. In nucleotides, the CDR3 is TGTGCCAGCAGCGTACCCGGCACAGATACGCAGTATTTT. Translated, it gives CASSVPGTDTQYF. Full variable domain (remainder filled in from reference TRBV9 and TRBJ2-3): DSGVTQTPKHLITATGQRVTLRCSPRSGDLSVYWYQQSLDQGLQFLIQYYNGEERAKGNILERFSAQQFPDLHSELNLSSLELGDSALYFCASSVPGTDTQYFGPGTRLTVL.